The TCR beta chain described here comes from a study of T-cell reconstitution after alpha-beta-depleted transplantation in children. Per germline, CDR1 MNHEY and CDR2 SVGAGI. This CDR3 has 14 amino acids. With 10 bases removed from V and 8 bases from J, the gap between germline ends came to 21 bases. Preparation of the TCRbeta library was carried out with unique molecular identifiers. TCRdb passed the PCR reads through MiXCR, listing each CDR3 protein once. This table holds roughly 790,000 distinct CDR3 sequences, about 16% found once. Study-wide findings and caveats: When one year had passed after transplant, most T-cell counts and diversity came from newly produced T cells.

With regard to this clonotype: Its antigen is undetermined.

This sample comprised PBMCs, mostly from graft donor cells, obtained 360 days after TCRalphabeta/CD19-depleted stem cell transplant. The TCR sequence derives from a male patient between 5 and 17 years old who had a stem cell transplant for acute lymphoblastic leukemia, so the T cells may come from the graft donor. The V gene is TRBV6-5, the J gene TRBJ2-1; D could derive from TRBD1 or TRBD2 (5 bases each). The CDR3 nucleotides read TGTGCCACTTCGCGGCCAGGGATGAGGGATGAGCAGTTCTTC. Amino acid sequence: CATSRPGMRDEQFF.